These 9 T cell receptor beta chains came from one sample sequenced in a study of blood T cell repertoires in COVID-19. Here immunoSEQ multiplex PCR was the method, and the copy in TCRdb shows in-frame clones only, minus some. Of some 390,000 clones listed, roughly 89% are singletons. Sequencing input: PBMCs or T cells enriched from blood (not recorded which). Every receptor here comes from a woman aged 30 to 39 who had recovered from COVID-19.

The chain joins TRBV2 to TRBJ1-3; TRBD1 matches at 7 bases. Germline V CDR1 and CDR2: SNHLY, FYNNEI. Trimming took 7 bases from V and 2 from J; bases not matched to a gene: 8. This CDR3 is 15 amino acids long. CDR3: CASIQVTGAGNTIYF. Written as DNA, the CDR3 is TGTGCCAGCATCCAGGTCACAGGGGCTGGAAACACCATATATTTT. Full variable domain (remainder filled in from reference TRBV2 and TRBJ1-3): EPEVTQTPSHQVTQMGQEVILRCVPISNHLYFYWYRQILGQKVEFLVSFYNNEISEKSEIFDDQFSVERPDGSNFTLKIRSTKLEDSAMYFCASIQVTGAGNTIYFGEGSWLTVV.

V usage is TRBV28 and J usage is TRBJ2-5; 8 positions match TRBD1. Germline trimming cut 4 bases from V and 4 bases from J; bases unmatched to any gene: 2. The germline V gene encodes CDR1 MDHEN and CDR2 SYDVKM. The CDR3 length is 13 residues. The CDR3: CASSWTGRETQYF. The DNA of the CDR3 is TGTGCCAGCAGTTGGACAGGGCGAGAGACCCAGTACTTC.

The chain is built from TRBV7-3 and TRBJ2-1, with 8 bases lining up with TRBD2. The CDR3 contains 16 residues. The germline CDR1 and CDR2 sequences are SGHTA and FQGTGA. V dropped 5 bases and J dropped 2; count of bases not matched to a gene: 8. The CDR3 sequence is CASSEISGVAYNEQFF. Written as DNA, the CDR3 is TGTGCCAGCAGCGAAATTAGCGGGGTCGCCTACAATGAGCAGTTCTTC.

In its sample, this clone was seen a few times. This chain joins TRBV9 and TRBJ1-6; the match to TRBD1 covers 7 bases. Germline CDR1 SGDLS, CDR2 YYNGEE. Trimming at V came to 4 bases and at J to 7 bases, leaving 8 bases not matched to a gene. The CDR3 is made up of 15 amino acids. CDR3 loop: CASSSRQGPNSPLHF. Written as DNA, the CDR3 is TGTGCCAGCAGCTCTAGACAGGGCCCCAATTCACCCCTCCACTTT.

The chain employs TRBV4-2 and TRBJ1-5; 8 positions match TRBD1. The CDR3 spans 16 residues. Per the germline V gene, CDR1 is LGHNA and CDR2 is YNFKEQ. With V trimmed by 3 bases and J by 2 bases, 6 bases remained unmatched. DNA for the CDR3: TGTGCCAGCAGCCAGGCACAGGGGGATGGCAATCAGCCCCAGCATTTT. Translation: CASSQAQGDGNQPQHF.

The CDR3 DNA sequence: TGCGCCAGCAGCCGTCTTACAGATACGCAGTATTTT. Protein: CASSRLTDTQYF. This chain joins TRBV5-1 and TRBJ2-3; D unclear. Germline values: CDR1 SGHRS, CDR2 YFSETQ. With 4 bases removed from V and 3 bases from J, the gap between germline ends came to 6 bases. The CDR3 totals 12 residues.

As DNA, the CDR3 is TGTGCCAGCAGGCGGGACAGGGGGCGCCCCGGGGAGCTGTTTTTT. Translated: CASRRDRGRPGELFF. This chain links TRBV5-8 with TRBJ2-2, with 12 bases lining up with TRBD1. Germline-derived CDR1 and CDR2 are SGHTS and YDEGEE. The CDR3 contains 15 residues. Germline trimming cut 5 bases from V and 6 bases from J; bases unmatched to any gene: 5.

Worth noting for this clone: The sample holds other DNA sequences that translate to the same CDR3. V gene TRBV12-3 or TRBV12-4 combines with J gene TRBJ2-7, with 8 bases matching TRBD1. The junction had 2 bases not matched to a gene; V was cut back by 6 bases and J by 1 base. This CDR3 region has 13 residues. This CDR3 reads CASRRQGSYEQYF. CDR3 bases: TGTGCCAGCAGGAGACAGGGGTCCTACGAGCAGTACTTC.

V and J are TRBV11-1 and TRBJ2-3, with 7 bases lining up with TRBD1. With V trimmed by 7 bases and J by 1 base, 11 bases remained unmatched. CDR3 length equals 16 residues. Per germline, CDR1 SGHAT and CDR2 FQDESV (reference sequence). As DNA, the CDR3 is TGTGCCAGCACCCCCGTACAGGGGTTCGGCACAGATACGCAGTATTTT. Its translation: CASTPVQGFGTDTQYF.